Only a few counts were recorded for the clone carrying this TCR beta chain. Its target is not known. The immunoSEQ assay was version 4, run in survey mode. Profiled with immunoSEQ multiplex PCR; TCRdb holds only in-frame clones, not every one. The table shows some 13,000 clones, with roughly 71% occurring only once. The data stem from a study of persistence of HIV-infected CD4 T cells. Study at large: Median time on suppressive ART was seven to eight years.

V was trimmed by 0 bases and J by 4 bases, leaving 9 bases between them. CDR1 is SEHNR, CDR2 FQNEAQ, per germline (reference sequence). The CDR3 extends over 14 amino acids. Study-wide results and caveats: CMV- and Gag-responding cells had lower TCRbeta richness than CD3/CD28-responding cells.

Stimulation used around 10 ug/mL lysate from CMV-infected fibroblasts. Sorting of responding CD4+ T cells relied on upregulated CD40 ligand together with CD69. Donors had CD4+ T cell counts above 400 cells/uL and were CMV-seropositive. The TCR was taken from an adult man with HIV who was CMV-seropositive. This material consisted of CD4+ T cells sorted from PBMCs after approximately 19-hour stimulation, taken from a patient who received antiretroviral therapy. The chain is built from TRBV7-9 and TRBJ1-2; D uncertain. The CDR3 DNA sequence: TGTGCCAGCAGCTTAGCAGGAGGAGGCTATGGCTACACCTTC. Residues: CASSLAGGGYGYTF.